The TCR beta chain described here comes from a study of T cell clonality in common variable immunodeficiency. Findings and caveats of the study: What drives increased CVID clonality needs T cell subpopulation sequencing. Common variable immunodeficiency TCR beta sequences reportedly had fewer deletions and N-nucleotide insertions. Compared with controls, CVID subjects had fewer shared TCRbeta clones.

Caucasian heritage predominated among both patients and controls. CVID and control samples used equivalent genomic DNA input. Here immunoSEQ multiplex PCR was the method, and the copy in TCRdb shows in-frame clones only, minus some. Recorded here are around 21,000 clones, none singletons. Of note for this clone: Its antigen remains unidentified. The sequence runs out 3 residues before the end of the CDR3; the remainder is reconstructed from the germline J gene.

The junction had 4 bases not matched to a gene; V was cut back by 5 bases and J by 3 bases. The CDR3 runs 13 residues. CDR1 PRHDT and CDR2 FYEKMQ come from the germline V gene (reference sequence). V gene TRBV13 combines with J gene TRBJ2-7; 7 nucleotides line up with TRBD2. The clonotype originates from a human donor with common variable immunodeficiency. Specimen: peripheral blood mononuclear cells. The covered CDR3 bases are TGTGCCAGCAGCCTGACTAGCCACTACGAG. Protein sequence: CASSLTSHYE. The CDR3 reads in full as CASSLTSHYEQYF.